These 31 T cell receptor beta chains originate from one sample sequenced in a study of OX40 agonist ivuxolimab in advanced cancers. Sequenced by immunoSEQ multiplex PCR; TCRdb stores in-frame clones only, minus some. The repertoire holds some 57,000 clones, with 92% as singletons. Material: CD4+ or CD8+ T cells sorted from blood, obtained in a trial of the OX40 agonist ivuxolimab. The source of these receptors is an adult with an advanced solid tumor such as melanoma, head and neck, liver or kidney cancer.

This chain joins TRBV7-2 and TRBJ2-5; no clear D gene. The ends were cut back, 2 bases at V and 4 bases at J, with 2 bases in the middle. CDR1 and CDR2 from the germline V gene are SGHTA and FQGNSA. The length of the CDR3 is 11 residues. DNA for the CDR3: TGTGCCAGCAGCTTAACAGAGACCCAGTACTTC. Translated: CASSLTETQYF.

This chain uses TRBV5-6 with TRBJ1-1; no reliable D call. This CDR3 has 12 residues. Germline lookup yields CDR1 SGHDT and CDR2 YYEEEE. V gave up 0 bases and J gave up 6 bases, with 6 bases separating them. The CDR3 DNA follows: TGTGCCAGCAGCTTGGCTGTAGCTGAAGCTTTCTTT. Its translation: CASSLAVAEAFF. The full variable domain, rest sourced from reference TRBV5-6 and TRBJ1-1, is DAGVTQSPTHLIKTRGQQVTLRCSPKSGHDTVSWYQQALGQGPQFIFQYYEEEERQRGNFPDRFSGHQFPNYSSELNVNALLLGDSALYLCASSLAVAEAFFGQGTRLTVV.

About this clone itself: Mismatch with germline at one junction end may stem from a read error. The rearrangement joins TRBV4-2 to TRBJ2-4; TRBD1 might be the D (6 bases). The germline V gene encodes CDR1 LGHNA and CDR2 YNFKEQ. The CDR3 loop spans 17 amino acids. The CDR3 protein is CAGSQDFTGTKKNIQYF. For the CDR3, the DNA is TGTGCCGGCAGCCAAGACTTCACAGGGACAAAGAAAAACATTCAGTACTTC.

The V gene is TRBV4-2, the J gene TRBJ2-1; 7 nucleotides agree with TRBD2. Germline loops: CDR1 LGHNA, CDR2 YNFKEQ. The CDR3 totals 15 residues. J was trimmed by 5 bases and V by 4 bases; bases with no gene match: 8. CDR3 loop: CASSRPGLLNNEQFF. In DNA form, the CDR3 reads TGTGCCAGCAGCCGACCGGGACTACTAAACAATGAGCAGTTCTTC.

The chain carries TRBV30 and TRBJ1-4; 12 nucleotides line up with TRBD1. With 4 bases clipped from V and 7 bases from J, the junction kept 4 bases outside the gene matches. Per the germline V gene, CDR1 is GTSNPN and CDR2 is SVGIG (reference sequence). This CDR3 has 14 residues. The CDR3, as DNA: TGTGCCTGGACTGGGGACAGGGGGCGTGAAAAACTGTTTTTT. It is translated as CAWTGDRGREKLFF.

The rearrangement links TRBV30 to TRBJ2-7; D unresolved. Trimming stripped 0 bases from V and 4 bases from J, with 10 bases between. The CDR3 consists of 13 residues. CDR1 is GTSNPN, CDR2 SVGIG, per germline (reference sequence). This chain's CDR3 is CAWSVLALYEQYF. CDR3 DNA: TGTGCCTGGAGTGTTTTGGCACTTTACGAGCAGTACTTC.

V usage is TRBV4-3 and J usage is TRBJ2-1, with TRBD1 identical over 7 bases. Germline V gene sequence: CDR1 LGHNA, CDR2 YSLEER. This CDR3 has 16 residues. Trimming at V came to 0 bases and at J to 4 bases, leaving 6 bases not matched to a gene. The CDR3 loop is CASSQDRGQAYNEQFF. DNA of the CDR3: TGCGCCAGCAGCCAAGATCGAGGACAGGCGTACAATGAGCAGTTCTTC.

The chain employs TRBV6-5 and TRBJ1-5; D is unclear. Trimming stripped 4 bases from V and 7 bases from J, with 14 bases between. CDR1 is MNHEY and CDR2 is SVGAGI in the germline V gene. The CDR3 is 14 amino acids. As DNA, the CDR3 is TGTGCCAGCAGTTTGACCTCCGGGTGGCAGCCCCAGCATTTT. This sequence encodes CASSLTSGWQPQHF.

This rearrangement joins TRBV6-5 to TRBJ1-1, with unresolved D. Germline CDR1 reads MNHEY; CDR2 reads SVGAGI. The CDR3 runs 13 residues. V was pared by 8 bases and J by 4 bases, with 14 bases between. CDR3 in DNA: TGTGCCAGCCGCAGAGATTGGGGCACTGAAGCTTTCTTT. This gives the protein CASRRDWGTEAFF.

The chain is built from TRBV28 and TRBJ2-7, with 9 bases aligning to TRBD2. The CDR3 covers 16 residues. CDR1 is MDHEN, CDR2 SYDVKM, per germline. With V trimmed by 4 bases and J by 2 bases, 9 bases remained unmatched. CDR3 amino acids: CASSSTGLALAYEQYF. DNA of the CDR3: TGTGCCAGCAGTTCAACCGGACTAGCGCTCGCCTACGAGCAGTACTTC.

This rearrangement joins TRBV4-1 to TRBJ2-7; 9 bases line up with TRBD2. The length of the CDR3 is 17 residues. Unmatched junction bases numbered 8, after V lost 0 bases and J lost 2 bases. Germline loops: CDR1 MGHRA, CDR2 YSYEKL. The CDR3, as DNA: TGCGCCAGCAGCCAAGAAGCTCCTAGCGGGACGGCCTACGAGCAGTACTTC. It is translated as CASSQEAPSGTAYEQYF.

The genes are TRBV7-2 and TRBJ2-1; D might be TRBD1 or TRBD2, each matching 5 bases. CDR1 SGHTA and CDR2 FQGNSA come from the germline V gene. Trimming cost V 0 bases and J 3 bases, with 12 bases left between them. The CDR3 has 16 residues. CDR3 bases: TGTGCCAGCAGCTTAGCGGGACGGAGGAACTACAATGAGCAGTTCTTC. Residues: CASSLAGRRNYNEQFF.

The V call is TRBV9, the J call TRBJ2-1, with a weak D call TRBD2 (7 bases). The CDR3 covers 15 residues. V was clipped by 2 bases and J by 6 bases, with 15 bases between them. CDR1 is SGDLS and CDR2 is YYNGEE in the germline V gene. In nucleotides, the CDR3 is TGTGCCAGCAGCGTGGGAGGGGGGCCGTCCAATGAGCAGTTCTTC. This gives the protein CASSVGGGPSNEQFF.

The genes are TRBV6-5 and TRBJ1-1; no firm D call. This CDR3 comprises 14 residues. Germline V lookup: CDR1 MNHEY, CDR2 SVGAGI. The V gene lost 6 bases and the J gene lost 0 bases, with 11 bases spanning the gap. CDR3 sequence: CASSYSWLNTEAFF. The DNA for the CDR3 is TGTGCCAGCAGCTACAGCTGGTTGAACACTGAAGCTTTCTTT.

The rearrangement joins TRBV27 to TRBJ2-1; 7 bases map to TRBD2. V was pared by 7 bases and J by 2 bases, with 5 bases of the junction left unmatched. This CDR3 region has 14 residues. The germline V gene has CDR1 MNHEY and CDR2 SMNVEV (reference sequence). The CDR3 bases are TGTGCCAGCACGGCCGGGACTACCTACAATGAGCAGTTCTTC. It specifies CASTAGTTYNEQFF.

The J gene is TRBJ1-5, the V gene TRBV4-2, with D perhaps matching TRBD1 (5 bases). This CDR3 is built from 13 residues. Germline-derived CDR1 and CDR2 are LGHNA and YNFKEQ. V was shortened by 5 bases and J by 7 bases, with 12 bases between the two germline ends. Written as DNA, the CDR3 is TGTGCCAGCAGCGAAAACCAGGGACAGCCCCAGCATTTT. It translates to CASSENQGQPQHF.

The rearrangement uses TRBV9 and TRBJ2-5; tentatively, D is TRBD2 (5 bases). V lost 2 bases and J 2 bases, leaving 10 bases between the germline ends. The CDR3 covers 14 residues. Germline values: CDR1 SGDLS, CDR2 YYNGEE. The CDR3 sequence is CASSVGSDQETQYF. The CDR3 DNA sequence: TGTGCCAGCAGCGTGGGTAGCGATCAAGAGACCCAGTACTTC.

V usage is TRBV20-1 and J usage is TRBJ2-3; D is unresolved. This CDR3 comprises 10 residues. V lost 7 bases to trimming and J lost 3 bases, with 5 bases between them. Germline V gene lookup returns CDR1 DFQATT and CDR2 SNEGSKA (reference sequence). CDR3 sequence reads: CSVLTDTQYF. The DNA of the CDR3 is TGCAGTGTTTTGACAGATACGCAGTATTTT.

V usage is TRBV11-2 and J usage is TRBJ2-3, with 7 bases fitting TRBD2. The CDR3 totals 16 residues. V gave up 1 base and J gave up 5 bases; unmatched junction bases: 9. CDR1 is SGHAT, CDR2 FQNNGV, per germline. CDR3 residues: CASSLVGREEGDTQYF. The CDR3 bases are TGTGCCAGCAGCTTAGTGGGTCGGGAGGAGGGAGATACGCAGTATTTT.

For the CDR3, the DNA is TGTGCCAGCAGTTTATCGGGGGGACGGACTAACTATGGCTACACCTTC. This gives the protein CASSLSGGRTNYGYTF. This chain links TRBV27 with TRBJ1-2, with D possibly being TRBD1 (5 bases). Per the germline V gene, CDR1 is MNHEY and CDR2 is SMNVEV (reference sequence). V lost 0 bases, J lost 0 bases, and 11 bases lay in between. The CDR3 runs to 16 residues.

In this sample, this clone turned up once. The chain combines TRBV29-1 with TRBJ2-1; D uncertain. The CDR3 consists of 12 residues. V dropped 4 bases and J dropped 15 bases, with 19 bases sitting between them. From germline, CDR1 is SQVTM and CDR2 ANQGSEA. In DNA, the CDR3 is TGCAGCGTTGGTGCTGTCGAGAGTCGAAGGTTCTTC. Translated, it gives CSVGAVESRRFF.

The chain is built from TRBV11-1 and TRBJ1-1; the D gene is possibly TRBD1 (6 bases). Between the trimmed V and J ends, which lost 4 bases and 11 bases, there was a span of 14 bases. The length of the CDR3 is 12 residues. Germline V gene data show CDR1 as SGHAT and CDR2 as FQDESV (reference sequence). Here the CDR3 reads CASSSEGGRAFF. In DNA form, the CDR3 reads TGTGCCAGCAGCTCGGAGGGGGGTCGGGCTTTCTTT.

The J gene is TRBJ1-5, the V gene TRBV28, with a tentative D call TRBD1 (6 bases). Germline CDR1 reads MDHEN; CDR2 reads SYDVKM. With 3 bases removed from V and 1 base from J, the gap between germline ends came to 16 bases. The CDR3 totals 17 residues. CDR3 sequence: CASSFRPWGASNQPQHF. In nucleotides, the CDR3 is TGTGCCAGCAGTTTTCGTCCGTGGGGGGCGAGCAATCAGCCCCAGCATTTT.

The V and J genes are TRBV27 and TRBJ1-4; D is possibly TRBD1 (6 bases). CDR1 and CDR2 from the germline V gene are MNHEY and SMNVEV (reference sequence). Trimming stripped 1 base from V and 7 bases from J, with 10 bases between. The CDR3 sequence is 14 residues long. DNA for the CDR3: TGTGCCAGCAGTTTATTGGGGGCAGGTGAAAAACTGTTTTTT. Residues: CASSLLGAGEKLFF.

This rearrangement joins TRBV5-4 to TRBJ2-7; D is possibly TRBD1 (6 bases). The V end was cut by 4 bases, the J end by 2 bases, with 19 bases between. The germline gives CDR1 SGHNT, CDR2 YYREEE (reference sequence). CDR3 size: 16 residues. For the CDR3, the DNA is TGTGCCAGCAGCCGGGGACCCGGGACATCAACCTACGAGCAGTACTTC. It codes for CASSRGPGTSTYEQYF.

The CDR3 here is CASSEYDSSGNTIYF. In DNA, the CDR3 is TGTGCCAGCAGTGAATACGACAGCTCTGGAAACACCATATATTTT. The V and J genes are TRBV6-1 and TRBJ1-3; TRBD1 might be the D (5 bases). The CDR3 sequence is 15 residues long. Germline V gene sequence: CDR1 MNHNS, CDR2 SASEGT. The V end lost 2 bases, the J end lost 0 bases, and 8 bases lay between the germline ends.

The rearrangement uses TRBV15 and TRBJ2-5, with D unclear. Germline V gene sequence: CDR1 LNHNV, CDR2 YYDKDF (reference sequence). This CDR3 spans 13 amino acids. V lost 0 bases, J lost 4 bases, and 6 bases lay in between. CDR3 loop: CATSRDYGETQYF. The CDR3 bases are TGTGCCACCAGCAGAGATTACGGAGAGACCCAGTACTTC.

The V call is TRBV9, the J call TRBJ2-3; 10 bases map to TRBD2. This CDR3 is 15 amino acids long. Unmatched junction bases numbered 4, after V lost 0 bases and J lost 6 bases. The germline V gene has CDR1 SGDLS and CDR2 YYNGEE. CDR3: CASSVGGTSADTQYF. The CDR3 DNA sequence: TGTGCCAGCAGCGTAGGGGGGACTAGCGCTGATACGCAGTATTTT.

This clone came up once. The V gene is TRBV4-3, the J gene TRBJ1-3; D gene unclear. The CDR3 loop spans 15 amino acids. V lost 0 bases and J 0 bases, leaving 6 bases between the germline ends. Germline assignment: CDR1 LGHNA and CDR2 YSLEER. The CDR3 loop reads CASSQDPPSGNTIYF. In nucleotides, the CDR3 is TGCGCCAGCAGCCAAGACCCCCCCTCTGGAAACACCATATATTTT.

DNA for the CDR3: TGTGCCAGCAGCTTAAATGCCGTTGGGATGAACACTGAAGCTTTCTTT. The encoded protein is CASSLNAVGMNTEAFF. The chain recombines TRBV11-2 with TRBJ1-1, with D hard to call. V was clipped by 2 bases and J by 0 bases, with 13 bases between them. The CDR3 is 16 residues long. Germline assignment: CDR1 SGHAT and CDR2 FQNNGV.

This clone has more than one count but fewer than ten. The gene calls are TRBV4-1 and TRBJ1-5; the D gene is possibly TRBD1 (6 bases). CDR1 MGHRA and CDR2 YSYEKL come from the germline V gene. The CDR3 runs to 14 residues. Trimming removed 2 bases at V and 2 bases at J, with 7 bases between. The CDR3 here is CASSQRQGNQPQHF. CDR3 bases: TGCGCCAGCAGCCAACGACAGGGCAATCAGCCCCAGCATTTT.